A single sample is the source of the 9 T cell receptor beta chains below, sequenced in a study of T cell responses to AZD1222 COVID-19 vaccine. Produced via immunoSEQ multiplex PCR; TCRdb's table is partial and in-frame only. The sample shows 150,000 to 200,000 clones, more than 80% of them seen only once. This specimen consisted of peripheral blood, obtained on day 0 of AZD1222 vaccination. The source of these receptors is an adult in good health.

The chain couples TRBV6-1 to TRBJ2-5; the D call may be TRBD1 or TRBD2 (6 bases each). The germline V gene encodes CDR1 MNHNS and CDR2 SASEGT. There are 17 residues in the CDR3. V shed 2 bases and J shed 0 bases, with 16 bases lying between them. The CDR3 loop reads CASSERGWGANQETQYF. The CDR3 DNA follows: TGTGCCAGCAGTGAACGGGGTTGGGGGGCGAACCAAGAGACCCAGTACTTC.

The chain carries TRBV11-2 and TRBJ1-5; D gene uncertain. V lost 5 bases and J 5 bases, leaving 13 bases between the germline ends. Germline V CDR1 and CDR2: SGHAT, FQNNGV. The CDR3 sequence is 14 residues long. CDR3 bases: TGTGCCAGCAGCCAGACGGCAGGTGATCAGCCCCAGCATTTT. Translated: CASSQTAGDQPQHF.

The chain employs TRBV19 and TRBJ2-2; TRBD2 agrees at 7 bases. Trimming removed 5 bases from V and 0 bases from J; junction bases left unmatched: 9. CDR1 LNHDA and CDR2 SQIVND come from the germline V gene (reference sequence). CDR3 length: 17 amino acids. CDR3 sequence: CASSYHSGRANTGELFF. DNA of the CDR3: TGTGCCAGTAGTTACCATAGCGGGCGCGCGAACACCGGGGAGCTGTTTTTT.

The CDR3 DNA follows: TGTGCCAGCAGCAAAGTGAGGACAGGTAAACTGTTTTTT. Its translation: CASSKVRTGKLFF. The V and J genes are TRBV21-1 and TRBJ1-4; TRBD1 is the table's D call, not checked against the DNA. TRBV21-1 is tagged as a pseudogene. This CDR3 contains 13 residues.

This clone was seen once. This chain links TRBV30 with TRBJ1-2; D may be TRBD1 (5 bases). V was clipped by 3 bases and J by 0 bases, with 11 bases between them. Germline CDR1 and CDR2: GTSNPN and SVGIG (reference sequence). The CDR3 sequence is 14 residues long. The CDR3 nucleotides are TGTGCCTGGAGGTCGCAGGGCACTAACTATGGCTACACCTTC. Encoded protein: CAWRSQGTNYGYTF.

Here the CDR3 reads CAWGGGAPSYNEQFF. The CDR3 coding sequence is TGTGCCTGGGGAGGCGGGGCCCCTTCCTACAATGAGCAGTTCTTC. The chain links TRBV30 to TRBJ2-1; D possibly corresponds to TRBD2 (6 bases). The CDR3 extends over 15 amino acids. Between the trimmed V and J ends, which lost 5 bases and 1 base, there was a span of 15 bases. Germline V gene data show CDR1 as GTSNPN and CDR2 as SVGIG (reference sequence).

This sequence joins TRBV27 and TRBJ1-6; no clear D. Germline V lookup: CDR1 MNHEY, CDR2 SMNVEV (reference sequence). Deletions cut 2 bases from V and 7 bases from J, with 9 bases between. The CDR3 has 14 amino acids. CDR3 sequence (DNA): TGTGCCAGCAGTTTAAGGACCGGAAATTCACCCCTCCACTTT. The encoded protein is CASSLRTGNSPLHF.

The rearrangement joins TRBV18 to TRBJ2-5; 11 bases line up with TRBD2. V dropped 5 bases and J dropped 4; count of bases not matched to a gene: 12. There are 17 residues in the CDR3. Germline V gives CDR1 KGHSH, CDR2 LQKENI. CDR3 protein: CASSKETSGIKLETQYF. CDR3 DNA: TGTGCCAGCTCAAAAGAGACTAGCGGGATAAAGTTAGAGACCCAGTACTTC.

This chain connects TRBV2 to TRBJ2-2; possibly TRBD2 for D (6 bases). The CDR3 is 15 residues long. V lost 6 bases and J lost 2, with 13 bases in between. CDR1 and CDR2 (germline): SNHLY, FYNNEI. Here the CDR3 reads CASSLGTPNTGELFF. The CDR3, as DNA: TGTGCCAGCAGCCTCGGGACTCCTAACACCGGGGAGCTGTTTTTT.